The rows below give T cell receptor beta chains drawn from one sample of a study of regulatory T cells in long-lasting Graves disease. TCRdb ran MiXCR on the multiplex PCR reads and lists one entry per CDR3 protein. The sample yields roughly 400,000 distinct CDR3 sequences, around 21% seen once. The source material was peripheral blood mononuclear cells (PBMCs), sampled when the disease was refractory, from a patient treated with antithyroid drugs. The receptor set was obtained from a female donor with Graves disease. CDR3s include the opening cysteine and the closing phenylalanine or tryptophan. Fields, in order: clone size, D gene, CDR3 length, V gene, J gene, CDR3 DNA, CDR3 protein. A D gene is named only where the DNA matches it firmly. Size is stated for part of the rows, as once, few or many counts, or as a class when the clone is expanded.

many,-,14,TRBV2,TRBJ1-1,TGTGCCAGCAGTGACCAGGGGTTGATCACTGAAGCTTTCTTT,CASSDQGLITEAFF
few,-,14,TRBV6-5,TRBJ2-2,TGTGCCAGCAGTTTTACCTCGAACACCGGGGAGCTGTTTTTT,CASSFTSNTGELFF
many,-,15,TRBV11-2,TRBJ1-2,TGTGCCAGCAGCTTAAATCAGGACAGTAACTATGGCTACACCTTC,CASSLNQDSNYGYTF
-,-,16,TRBV4-2,TRBJ1-5,TGTGCCAGCAGCCAGGGGGGGGGCCAGGGTGGACAGCCCCAGCATTTT,CASSQGGGQGGQPQHF
-,TRBD2,13,TRBV6-1,TRBJ2-7,TGTGCCAGCACACGGCCCGGGGGGATCGAGCAGTACTTC,CASTRPGGIEQYF
many,-,13,TRBV5-1,TRBJ1-4,TGCGCCAGCAGGAACCACCAGGGGGAAAAACTGTTTTTT,CASRNHQGEKLFF
-,-,13,TRBV25-1,TRBJ2-5,TGTGCCAGCAGTGATGCCGTATTGGAGACCCAGTACTTC,CASSDAVLETQYF
few,-,14,TRBV10-3,TRBJ2-7,TGTGCCATCAGTGATTCTCCTAGCGTCTACGAGCAGTACTTC,CAISDSPSVYEQYF
many,TRBD1,14,TRBV12-3/TRBV12-4,TRBJ1-1,TGTGCCAGCAGTTCCGGGACAGGGGAGTCTGAAGCTTTCTTT,CASSSGTGESEAFF
few,-,13,TRBV29-1,TRBJ2-7,TGCAGCGTGGGGGATCAGGGAGCCTACGAGCAGTACTTC,CSVGDQGAYEQYF
many,TRBD1,15,TRBV3-1,TRBJ2-7,TGTGCCAGCAGCACGAGCTACAGGGGTTCCTACGAGCAGTACTTC,CASSTSYRGSYEQYF
-,TRBD1,17,TRBV7-2,TRBJ2-7,TGTGCCAGCAGCCGTGGTATACCGGGACAGGGGCCCTACGAGCAGTACTTC,CASSRGIPGQGPYEQYF
-,TRBD1,17,TRBV12-3/TRBV12-4,TRBJ1-5,TGTGCCAGCAAACCAGGGACAGGTCTTTATAGCAATCAGCCCCAGCATTTT,CASKPGTGLYSNQPQHF
few,-,16,TRBV20-1,TRBJ2-7,TGCAGTGCTAGACCCACGCCCACAGGGATCAGATACGAGCAGTACTTC,CSARPTPTGIRYEQYF
many,-,14,TRBV12-3/TRBV12-4,TRBJ2-7,TGTGCCAGCAGGACCGGGACACAAACCTACGAGCAGTACTTC,CASRTGTQTYEQYF
many,-,16,TRBV6-2/TRBV6-3,TRBJ1-1,TGTGCCAGCAGATCAGGGGCTCCGGAGTTGAACACTGAAGCTTTCTTT,CASRSGAPELNTEAFF
once,TRBD2,14,TRBV9,TRBJ2-5,TGTGCCAGCAGCGAACTTAGCGGGAGTGGGACCCAGTACTTC,CASSELSGSGTQYF
-,TRBD2,15,TRBV28,TRBJ2-3,TGTGCCAGCAGTTGGACTAGCGGGAACGCAGATACGCAGTATTTT,CASSWTSGNADTQYF